This note documents a single T cell receptor beta chain sequence. This clone was recorded once. Its antigen is currently not known. No base quality values were provided; no much bigger clone lies one nucleotide off. Taken with the paper, the label for time point translates to: about 28 days (+/-7) after the second vaccine dose. AZD1222 recipients given second doses at about 4 weeks or at about 12 weeks were pooled, since spike-specific TCR depth and breadth were not found to differ between the two schedules. Vaccinee samples came from UK trials COV001 and COV002, including a single-blind randomized controlled phase 2/3 trial of AZD1222 (ChAdOx1 nCoV-19) in healthy adults. For TCRbeta chain sequencing, PBMC samples were collected from trial participants at day 0 and at day 28 after the second dose. The CDR3 regions of human TCRbeta chains were analyzed by immunosequencing. Per the source publication's procedure: TCRs in the repertoires were matched against a reference library of SARS-CoV-2-specific TCRs that had been generated with the MIRA antigen-specificity platform. Breadth was defined as the fraction of unique TCRs that were SARS-CoV-2-associated. Depth was defined as the fraction of total T cells that were SARS-CoV-2-associated. Each spike-specific TCR was assigned to its reactive spike region and to a CD4 or CD8 class using the MIRA data. Log10-transformed breadth and depth values were compared by one-way ANOVA with Sidak's multiple comparisons tests. Entries here come from immuneACCESS through TCRdb and include only in-frame sequences with V and J called. Some clones fail to appear in such tables; in the studies checked, an unresolved V gene covers under half of the shortfall, and the cause of the remainder is unknown. For V, J and clone size, that table is used; D and trimming come from the DNA. Here the sample has roughly 180,000 clones; approximately 93% occur a single time. Of the sample, around 3% falls within the top ten clones.

The CDR3 runs 16 amino acids, cysteine and phenylalanine included. Just the 48-base CDR3 DNA is kept, in frame starting at base 1. Here V drops 6 bases and J drops 3 bases, and the junction holds 10 bases not matched to any gene. Via the germline V gene (reference sequence), CDR1 is MNHEY and CDR2 SMNVEV. The sample belongs to a study of T cell responses to AZD1222 COVID-19 vaccine (dated by TCRdb to about 2021). Regarding the study in general: TCR sequencing was performed for fewer than 250 trial participants, of whom around 210 were given two doses of AZD1222 and approximately 26 were given two doses of MenACWY control vaccine. Trial participants were enrolled by age into subgroups of 18-55, 56-69 and 70-plus years, and roughly 150, 30 and 60 TCR-sequenced participants, respectively, were included in these subgroups. Findings and caveats that apply to the study as a whole: Epitopes outside the regions mutated in the B.1.351 and B.1.1.7 variants were reportedly recognized by nearly half of the unique spike-specific TCRs. The 56-69-year group was small, and its depth increase did not reach significance, likely because of low power. Spike-specific TCR breadth and depth rose significantly after two AZD1222 doses compared with day 0 and with MenACWY recipients. Conclusions about previously exposed vaccinees are limited, since just a handful of AZD1222 recipients were seropositive for SARS-CoV-2 at baseline. No day 14 peak-response samples were available, so repertoires were characterized only after the peak T cell response. The whole spike protein was spanned by vaccine-associated CD4 TCRs, and dominant responses were seen in regions 160-218 and 743-854. Participants were mostly white British, with more females than males. The authors suggested clonal diversity may have been underestimated.

The chain is made from TRBV27 and TRBJ2-3; 9 of the junction bases match TRBD1. The source was peripheral blood, collected 28 days after the second AZD1222 dose. This clonotype was obtained from an adult who received the AZD1222 COVID-19 vaccine. For the CDR3, the sequence is CASRWTGASSTDTQYF. The DNA reads as follows: TGTGCCAGCAGGTGGACAGGGGCGAGTTCTACAGATACGCAGTATTTT.